This T cell receptor (beta chain) comes out of a study of blood T cell repertoires in COVID-19. Study in general: Collection of acute and convalescent COVID-19 samples took place in the United States, Italy and Spain. Nucleic acid was either cDNA or gDNA, and it came from T cells, B-cell-depleted T cells, or PBMCs.

Only in-frame clones appear in the TCRdb table, and some are missing; sequencing was by immunoSEQ multiplex PCR. The sample has about 120,000 clones, over 65% seen once. The receptor was isolated from a man between 65 and 79 years old with acute or convalescent COVID-19. Source material: peripheral blood.

CDR3 residues: CASRAGLDYEQYF. As DNA, the CDR3 is TGTGCCAGCAGGGCAGGGTTGGACTACGAGCAGTACTTC. The chain has TRBV7-2 and TRBJ2-7, with TRBD1 as a possible D gene (5 bases). Germline V lookup: CDR1 SGHTA, CDR2 FQGNSA. Between the trimmed V and J ends, which lost 6 bases and 3 bases, there was a span of 12 bases. The CDR3 runs to 13 residues.